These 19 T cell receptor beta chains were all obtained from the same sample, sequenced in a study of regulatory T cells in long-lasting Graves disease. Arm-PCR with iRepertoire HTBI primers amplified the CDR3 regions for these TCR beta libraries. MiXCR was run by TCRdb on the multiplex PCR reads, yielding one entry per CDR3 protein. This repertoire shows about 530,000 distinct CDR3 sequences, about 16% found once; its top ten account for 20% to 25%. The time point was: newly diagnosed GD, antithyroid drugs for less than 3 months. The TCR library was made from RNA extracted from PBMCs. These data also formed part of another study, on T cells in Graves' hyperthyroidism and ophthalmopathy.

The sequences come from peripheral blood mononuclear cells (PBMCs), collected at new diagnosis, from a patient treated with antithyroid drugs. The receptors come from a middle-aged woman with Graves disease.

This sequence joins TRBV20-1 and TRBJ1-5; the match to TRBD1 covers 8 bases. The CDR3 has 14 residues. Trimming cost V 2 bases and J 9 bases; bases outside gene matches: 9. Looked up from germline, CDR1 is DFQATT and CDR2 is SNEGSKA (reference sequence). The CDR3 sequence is CSARPGGSEGPQHF. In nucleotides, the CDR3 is TGCAGTGCTAGACCAGGGGGCTCCGAGGGGCCCCAGCATTTT.

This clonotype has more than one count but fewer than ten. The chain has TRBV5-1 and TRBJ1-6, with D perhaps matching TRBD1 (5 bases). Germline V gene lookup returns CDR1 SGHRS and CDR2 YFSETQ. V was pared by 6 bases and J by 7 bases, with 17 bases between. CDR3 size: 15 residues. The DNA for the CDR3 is TGCGCCAGCACCCCTGGGGGGGGGATCAATTCACCCCTCCACTTT. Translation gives CASTPGGGINSPLHF. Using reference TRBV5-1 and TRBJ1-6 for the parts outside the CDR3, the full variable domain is KAGVTQTPRYLIKTRGQQVTLSCSPISGHRSVSWYQQTPGQGLQFLFEYFSETQRNKGNFPGRFSGRQFSNSRSEMNVSTLELGDSALYLCASTPGGGINSPLHFGNGTRLTVT.

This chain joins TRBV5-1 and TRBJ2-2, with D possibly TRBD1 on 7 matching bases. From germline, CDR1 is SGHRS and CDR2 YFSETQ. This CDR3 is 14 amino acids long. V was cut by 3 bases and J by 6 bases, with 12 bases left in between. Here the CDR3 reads CASSSEGQSGELFF. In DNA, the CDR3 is TGCGCCAGCAGCTCGGAGGGACAGTCCGGGGAGCTGTTTTTT.

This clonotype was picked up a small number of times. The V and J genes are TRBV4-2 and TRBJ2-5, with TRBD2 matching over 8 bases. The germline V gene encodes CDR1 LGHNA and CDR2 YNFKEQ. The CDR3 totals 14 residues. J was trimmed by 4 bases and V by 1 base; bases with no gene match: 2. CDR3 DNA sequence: TGTGCCAGCAGCCAAGGGGCGGGGGGAGAGACCCAGTACTTC. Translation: CASSQGAGGETQYF.

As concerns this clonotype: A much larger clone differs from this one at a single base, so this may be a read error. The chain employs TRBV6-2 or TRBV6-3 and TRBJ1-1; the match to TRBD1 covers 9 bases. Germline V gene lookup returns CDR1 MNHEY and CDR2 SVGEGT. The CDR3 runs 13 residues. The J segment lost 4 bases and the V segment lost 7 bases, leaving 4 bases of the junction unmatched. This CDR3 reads CASTGTGTTEAFF. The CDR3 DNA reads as TGTGCCAGCACCGGGACAGGGACCACTGAAGCTTTCTTT.

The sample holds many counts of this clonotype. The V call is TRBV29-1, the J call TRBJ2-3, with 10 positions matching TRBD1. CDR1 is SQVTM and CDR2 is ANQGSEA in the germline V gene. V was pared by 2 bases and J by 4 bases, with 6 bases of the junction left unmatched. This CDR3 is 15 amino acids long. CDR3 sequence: CSVEPPGQGSDTQYF. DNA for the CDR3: TGCAGCGTTGAACCCCCGGGACAGGGGTCAGATACGCAGTATTTT.

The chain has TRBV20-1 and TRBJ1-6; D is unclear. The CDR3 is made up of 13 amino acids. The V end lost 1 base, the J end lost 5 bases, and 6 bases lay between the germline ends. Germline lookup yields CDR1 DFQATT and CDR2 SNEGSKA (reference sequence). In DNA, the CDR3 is TGCAGTGCTAGAGCCGGAGATAATTCACCCCTCCACTTT. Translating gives CSARAGDNSPLHF.

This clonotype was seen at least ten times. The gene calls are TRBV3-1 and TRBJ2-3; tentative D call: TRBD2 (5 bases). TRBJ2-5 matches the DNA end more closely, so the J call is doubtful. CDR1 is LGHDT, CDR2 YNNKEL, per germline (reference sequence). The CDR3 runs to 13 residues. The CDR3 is CASSQGEGGTQYF. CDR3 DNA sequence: TGTGCCAGCAGCCAAGGAGAGGGCGGGACCCAGTACTTC.

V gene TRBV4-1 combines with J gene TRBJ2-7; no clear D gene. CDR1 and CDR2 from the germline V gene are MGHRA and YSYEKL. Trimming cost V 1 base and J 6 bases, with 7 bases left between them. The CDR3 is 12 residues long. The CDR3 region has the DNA TGCGCCAGCAGCCAAGCTCTGGGCGAGCAGTACTTC. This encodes CASSQALGEQYF.

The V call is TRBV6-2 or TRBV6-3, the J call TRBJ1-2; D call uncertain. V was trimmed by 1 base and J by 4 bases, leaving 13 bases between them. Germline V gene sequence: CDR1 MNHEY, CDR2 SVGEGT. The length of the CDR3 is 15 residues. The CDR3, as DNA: TGTGCCAGCAGTTACTTCCAGGCGCTCCTCTATGGCTACACCTTC. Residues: CASSYFQALLYGYTF.

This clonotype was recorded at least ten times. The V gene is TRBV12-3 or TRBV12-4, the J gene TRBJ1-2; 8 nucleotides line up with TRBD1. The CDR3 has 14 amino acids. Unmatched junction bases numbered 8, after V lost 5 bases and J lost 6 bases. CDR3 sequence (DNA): TGTGCCAGCAGTCTAGTAGACAGGGGCCATGGCTACACCTTC. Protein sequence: CASSLVDRGHGYTF.

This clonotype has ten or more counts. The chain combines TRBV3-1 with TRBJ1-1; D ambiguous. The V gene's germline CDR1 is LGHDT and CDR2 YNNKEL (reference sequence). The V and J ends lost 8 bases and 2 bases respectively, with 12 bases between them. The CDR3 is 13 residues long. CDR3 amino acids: CASSGGINTEAFF. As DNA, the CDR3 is TGTGCCAGCTCAGGAGGCATTAACACTGAAGCTTTCTTT.

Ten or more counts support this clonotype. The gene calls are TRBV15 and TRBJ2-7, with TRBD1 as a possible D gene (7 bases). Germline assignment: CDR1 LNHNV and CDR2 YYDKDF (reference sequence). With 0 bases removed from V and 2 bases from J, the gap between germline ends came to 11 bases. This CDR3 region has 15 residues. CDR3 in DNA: TGTGCCACCAGCAGAGATGCGGGGACAGCCTACGAGCAGTACTTC. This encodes CATSRDAGTAYEQYF.

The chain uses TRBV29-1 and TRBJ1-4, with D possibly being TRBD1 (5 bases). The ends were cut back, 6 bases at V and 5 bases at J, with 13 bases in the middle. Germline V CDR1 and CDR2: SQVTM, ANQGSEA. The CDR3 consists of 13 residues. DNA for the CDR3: TGCAGCGTGAGGGGTCCACCCAATGAAAAACTGTTTTTT. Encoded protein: CSVRGPPNEKLFF.

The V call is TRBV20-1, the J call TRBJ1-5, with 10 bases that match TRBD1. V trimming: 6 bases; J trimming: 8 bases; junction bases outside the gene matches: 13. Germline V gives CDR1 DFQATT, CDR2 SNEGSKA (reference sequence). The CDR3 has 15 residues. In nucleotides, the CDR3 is TGCAGTGCCTTACTCGGGACAGGGGTTCGAGAGCCCCAGCATTTT. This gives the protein CSALLGTGVREPQHF.

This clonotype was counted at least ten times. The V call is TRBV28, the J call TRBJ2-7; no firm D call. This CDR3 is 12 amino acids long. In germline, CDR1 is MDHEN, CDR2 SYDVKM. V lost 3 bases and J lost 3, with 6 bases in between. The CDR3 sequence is CASSFQDYEQYF. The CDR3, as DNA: TGTGCCAGCAGTTTTCAGGACTACGAGCAGTACTTC.

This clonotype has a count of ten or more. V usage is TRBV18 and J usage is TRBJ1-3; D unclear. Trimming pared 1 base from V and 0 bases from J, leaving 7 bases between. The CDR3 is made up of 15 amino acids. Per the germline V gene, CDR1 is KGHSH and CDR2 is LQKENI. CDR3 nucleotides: TGTGCCAGCTCACCACAGCCATCCTCTGGAAACACCATATATTTT. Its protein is CASSPQPSSGNTIYF.

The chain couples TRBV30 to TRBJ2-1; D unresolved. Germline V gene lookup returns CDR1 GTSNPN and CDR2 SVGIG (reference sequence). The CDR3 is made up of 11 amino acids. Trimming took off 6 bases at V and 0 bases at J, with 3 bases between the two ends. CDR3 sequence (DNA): TGTGCCTGTAGCTCCTACAATGAGCAGTTCTTC. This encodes CACSSYNEQFF.

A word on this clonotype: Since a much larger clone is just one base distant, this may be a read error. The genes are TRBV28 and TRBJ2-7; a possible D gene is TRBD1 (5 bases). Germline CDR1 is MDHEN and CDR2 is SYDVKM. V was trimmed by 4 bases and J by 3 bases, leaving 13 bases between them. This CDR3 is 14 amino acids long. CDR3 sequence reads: CASSSPGKGYEQYF. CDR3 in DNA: TGTGCCAGCAGTTCCCCAGGGAAGGGCTACGAGCAGTACTTC.